Below, one T cell receptor (beta chain) is given with its context. The record originates from a study of blood T cell repertoires in COVID-19. Turning to the study itself: Researchers got acute and convalescent COVID-19 samples from the United States, Italy and Spain. PBMCs, B-cell-depleted T cells, or T cells were the source of the cDNA or gDNA that made up the material.

V lost 0 bases and J 6 bases, leaving 20 bases between the germline ends. The germline V gene has CDR1 MGHRA and CDR2 YSYEKL. CDR3 length equals 18 residues. Per the original data handling: The assay estimated nucleated cells by amplifying reference gene primers. Measured with immunoSEQ multiplex PCR; TCRdb has only the in-frame clones, and not every one. For V, J and clone size, that table is used; D and trimming come from the DNA. The sample includes 200,000 to 300,000 clones, more than 90% of them seen just once. The clonotype comes from a person aged 18 to 35 with COVID-19, enrolled during active disease. The gene calls are TRBV4-1 and TRBJ2-2, with a tentative D call TRBD2 (6 bases). The sequenced sample consisted of peripheral blood. The CDR3 here is CASSQDTVETRAPGELFF. The CDR3 DNA reads as TGCGCCAGCAGCCAAGATACAGTCGAGACTAGGGCCCCCGGGGAGCTGTTTTTT.